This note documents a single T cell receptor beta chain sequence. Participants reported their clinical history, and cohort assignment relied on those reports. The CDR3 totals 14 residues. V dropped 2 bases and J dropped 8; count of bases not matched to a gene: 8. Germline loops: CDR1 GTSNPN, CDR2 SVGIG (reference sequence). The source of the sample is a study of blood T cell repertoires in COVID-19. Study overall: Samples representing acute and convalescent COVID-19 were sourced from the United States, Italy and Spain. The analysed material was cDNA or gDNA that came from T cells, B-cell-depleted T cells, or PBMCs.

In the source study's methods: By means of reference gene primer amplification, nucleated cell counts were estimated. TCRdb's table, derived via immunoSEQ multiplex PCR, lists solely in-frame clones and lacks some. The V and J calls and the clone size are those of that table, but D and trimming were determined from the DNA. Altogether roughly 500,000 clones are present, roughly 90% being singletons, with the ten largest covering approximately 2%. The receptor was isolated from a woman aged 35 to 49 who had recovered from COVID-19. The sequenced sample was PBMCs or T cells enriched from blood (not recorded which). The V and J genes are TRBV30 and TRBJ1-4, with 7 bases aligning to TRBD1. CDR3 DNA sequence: TGTGCCTGGAGTAGGGACAGCTATGACGAAAAACTGTTTTTT. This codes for CAWSRDSYDEKLFF.